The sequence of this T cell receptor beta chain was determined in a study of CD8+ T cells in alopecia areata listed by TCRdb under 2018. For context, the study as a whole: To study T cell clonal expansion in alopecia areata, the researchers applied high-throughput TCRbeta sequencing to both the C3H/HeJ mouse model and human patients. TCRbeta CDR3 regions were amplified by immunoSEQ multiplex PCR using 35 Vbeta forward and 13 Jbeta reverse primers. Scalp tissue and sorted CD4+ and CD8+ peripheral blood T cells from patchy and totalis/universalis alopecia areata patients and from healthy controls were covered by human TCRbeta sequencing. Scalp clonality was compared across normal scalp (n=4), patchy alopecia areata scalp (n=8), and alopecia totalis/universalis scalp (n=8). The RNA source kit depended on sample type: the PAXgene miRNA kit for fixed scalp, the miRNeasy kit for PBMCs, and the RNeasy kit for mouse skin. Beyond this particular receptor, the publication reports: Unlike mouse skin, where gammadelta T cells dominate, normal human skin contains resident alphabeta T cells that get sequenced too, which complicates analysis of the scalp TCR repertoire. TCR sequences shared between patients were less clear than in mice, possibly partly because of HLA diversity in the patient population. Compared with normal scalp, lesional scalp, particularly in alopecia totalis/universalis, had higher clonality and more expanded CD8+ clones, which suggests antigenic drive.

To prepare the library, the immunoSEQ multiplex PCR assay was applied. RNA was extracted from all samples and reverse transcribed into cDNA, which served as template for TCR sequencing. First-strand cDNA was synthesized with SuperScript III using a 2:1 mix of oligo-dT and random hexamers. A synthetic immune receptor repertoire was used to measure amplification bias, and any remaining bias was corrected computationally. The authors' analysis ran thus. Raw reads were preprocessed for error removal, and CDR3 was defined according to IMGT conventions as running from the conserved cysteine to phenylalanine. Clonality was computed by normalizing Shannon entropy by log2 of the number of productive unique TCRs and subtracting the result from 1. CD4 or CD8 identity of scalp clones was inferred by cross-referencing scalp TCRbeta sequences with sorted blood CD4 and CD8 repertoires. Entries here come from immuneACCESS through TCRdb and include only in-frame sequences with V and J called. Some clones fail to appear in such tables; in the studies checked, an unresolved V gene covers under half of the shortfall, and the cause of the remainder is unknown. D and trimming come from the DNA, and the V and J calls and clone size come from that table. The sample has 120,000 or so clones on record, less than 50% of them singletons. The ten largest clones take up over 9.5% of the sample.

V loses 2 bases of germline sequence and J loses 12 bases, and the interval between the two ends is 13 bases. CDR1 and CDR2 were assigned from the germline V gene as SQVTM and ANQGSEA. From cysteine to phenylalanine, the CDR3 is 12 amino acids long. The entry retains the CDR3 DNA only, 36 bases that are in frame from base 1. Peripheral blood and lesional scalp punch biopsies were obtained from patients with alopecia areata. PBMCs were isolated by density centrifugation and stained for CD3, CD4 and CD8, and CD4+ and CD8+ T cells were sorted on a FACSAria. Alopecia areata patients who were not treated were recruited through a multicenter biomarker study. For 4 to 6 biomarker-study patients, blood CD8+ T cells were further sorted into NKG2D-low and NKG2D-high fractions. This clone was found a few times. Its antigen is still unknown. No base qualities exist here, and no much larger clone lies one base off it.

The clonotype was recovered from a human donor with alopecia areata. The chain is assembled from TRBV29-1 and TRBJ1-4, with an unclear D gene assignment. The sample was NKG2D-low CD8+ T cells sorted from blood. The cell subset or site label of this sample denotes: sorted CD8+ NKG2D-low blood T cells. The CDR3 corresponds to CSVEFLGRELFF. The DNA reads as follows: TGCAGCGTTGAATTCCTTGGTAGGGAACTGTTTTTT.